Listed below are T cell receptor beta chains from one sample, sequenced in a study of OX40 agonist ivuxolimab in advanced cancers. Clones were read by immunoSEQ multiplex PCR, and TCRdb kept only the in-frame ones, dropping some. The table has tens of thousands of clones, 75% to 90% seen once; the top ten hold just under 7%. The sample in question was CD4+ or CD8+ T cells sorted from blood, obtained in a trial of the OX40 agonist ivuxolimab. The source is an adult with an advanced solid tumor such as melanoma, head and neck, liver or kidney cancer. The conserved cysteine and the conserved F or W are not part of the CDR3 here. A D gene is named only where the DNA matches it firmly.

d_gene,v_gene,j_gene,CDR3aa
TRBD1,TRBV5-4,TRBJ2-5,ASSYLTGGETQY
TRBD2,TRBV7-6,TRBJ2-5,ASSVLAGPQETQY
TRBD1,TRBV7-8,TRBJ1-4,ASSLALKQGRGEKLF
NA,TRBV7-8,TRBJ2-2,ASSGGRRGRGKTNTGELF
TRBD1,TRBV27,TRBJ2-5,ASSLRPQTMAGGARETQY
NA,TRBV12-5,TRBJ2-1,ASGLVRNEQF
NA,TRBV7-2,TRBJ2-1,ASSLVLVGGAYNEQF
NA,TRBV7-9,TRBJ1-2,ASSLRGEAYT
NA,TRBV5-1,TRBJ2-5,ASRAEQETQY
NA,TRBV19,TRBJ1-3,ASSIGKSTGLSGNTIY
TRBD2,TRBV5-4,TRBJ2-1,ASSPGGAGSYNEQF
TRBD2,TRBV25-1,TRBJ2-1,ASLAGPYNEQF
NA,TRBV7-3,TRBJ1-5,ASSMGPNQPQH
NA,TRBV9,TRBJ2-3,ASSVAHTDTQY
TRBD2,TRBV5-1,TRBJ2-3,ASSLGTSGGLDTQY
NA,TRBV9,TRBJ1-3,ASSPQVLSGNTIY
TRBD1,TRBV4-3,TRBJ2-7,ASSQGLRDRECEQY
NA,TRBV6-5,TRBJ2-7,ASSYSPGPTAYEQY
TRBD1,TRBV7-2,TRBJ1-2,ASSFRGDGYT
NA,TRBV9,TRBJ2-7,ASSVGGTHSYEQY
TRBD1,TRBV11-3,TRBJ2-1,ASSDRGALYNEQF
NA,TRBV29-1,TRBJ2-7,SVGPSSYEQY
NA,TRBV6-4,TRBJ2-3,ASSARSTDTQY
NA,TRBV6-1,TRBJ1-2,ASSPGQASGYT
TRBD1,TRBV28,TRBJ2-7,ASRPGQGSPGQY
TRBD1,TRBV6-6,TRBJ1-2,ASNALDRGYYGYT
NA,TRBV6-1,TRBJ1-1,ASSETGNTEAF
NA,TRBV12-5,TRBJ1-1,ASGYLIGGDTEAF
NA,TRBV7-9,TRBJ1-1,ASSPAGPEAF
TRBD1,TRBV5-1,TRBJ2-3,ASSLDRAKDRGITDTQY
TRBD1,TRBV5-5,TRBJ2-7,ASSTGTGAYEQY
NA,TRBV15,TRBJ2-7,ATSRGPQAGLTSYEQY
TRBD1,TRBV19,TRBJ1-1,ASSIRGLGNTEAF